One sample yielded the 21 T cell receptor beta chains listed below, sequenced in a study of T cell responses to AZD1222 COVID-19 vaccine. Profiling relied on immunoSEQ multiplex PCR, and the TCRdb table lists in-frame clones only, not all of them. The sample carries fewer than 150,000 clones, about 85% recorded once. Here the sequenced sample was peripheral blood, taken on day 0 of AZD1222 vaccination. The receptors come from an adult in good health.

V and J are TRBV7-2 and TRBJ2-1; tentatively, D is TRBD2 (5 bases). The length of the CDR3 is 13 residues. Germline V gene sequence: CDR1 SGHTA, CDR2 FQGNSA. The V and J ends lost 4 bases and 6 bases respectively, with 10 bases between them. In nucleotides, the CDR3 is TGTGCCAGCAGCTCCGGGGTCAGCAATGAGCAGTTCTTC. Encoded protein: CASSSGVSNEQFF.

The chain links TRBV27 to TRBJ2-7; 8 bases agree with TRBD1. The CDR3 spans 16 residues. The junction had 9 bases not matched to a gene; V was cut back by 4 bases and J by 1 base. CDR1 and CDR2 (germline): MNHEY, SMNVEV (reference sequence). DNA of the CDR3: TGTGCCAGCAGTTCCCACTTGGGACAGGAATCCTACGAGCAGTACTTC. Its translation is CASSSHLGQESYEQYF.

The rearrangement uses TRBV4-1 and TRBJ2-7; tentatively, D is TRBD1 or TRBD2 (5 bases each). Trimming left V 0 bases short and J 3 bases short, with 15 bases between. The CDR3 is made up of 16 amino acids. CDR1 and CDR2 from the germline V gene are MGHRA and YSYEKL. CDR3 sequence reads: CASSQEVGGHGYEQYF. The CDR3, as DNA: TGCGCCAGCAGCCAAGAAGTAGGAGGACATGGCTACGAGCAGTACTTC.

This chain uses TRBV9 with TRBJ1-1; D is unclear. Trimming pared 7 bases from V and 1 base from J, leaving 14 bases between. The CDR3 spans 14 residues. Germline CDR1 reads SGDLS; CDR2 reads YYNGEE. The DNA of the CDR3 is TGTGCCAGCCGAAAAGTGAGGGAGAACACTGAAGCTTTCTTT. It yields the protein CASRKVRENTEAFF.

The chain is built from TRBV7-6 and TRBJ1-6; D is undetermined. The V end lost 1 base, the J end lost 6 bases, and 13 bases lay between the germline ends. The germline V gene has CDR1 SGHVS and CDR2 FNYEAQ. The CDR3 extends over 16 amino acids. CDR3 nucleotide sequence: TGTGCCAGCAGCTTAGGCCTCGGACCGACTAATTCACCCCTCCACTTT. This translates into CASSLGLGPTNSPLHF.

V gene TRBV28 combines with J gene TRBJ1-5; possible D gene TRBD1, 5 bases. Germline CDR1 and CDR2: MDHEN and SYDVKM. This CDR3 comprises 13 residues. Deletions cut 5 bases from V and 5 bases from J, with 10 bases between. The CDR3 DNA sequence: TGTGCCAGCAGTCGGGACCGTGATCAGCCCCAGCATTTT. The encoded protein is CASSRDRDQPQHF.

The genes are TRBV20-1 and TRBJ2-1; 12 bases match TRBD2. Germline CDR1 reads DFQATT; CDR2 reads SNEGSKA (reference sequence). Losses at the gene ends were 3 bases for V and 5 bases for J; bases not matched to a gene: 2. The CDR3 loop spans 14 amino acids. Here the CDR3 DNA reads TGCAGTGCTAGTTGGACTAGCGGGGACAATGAGCAGTTCTTC. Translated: CSASWTSGDNEQFF.

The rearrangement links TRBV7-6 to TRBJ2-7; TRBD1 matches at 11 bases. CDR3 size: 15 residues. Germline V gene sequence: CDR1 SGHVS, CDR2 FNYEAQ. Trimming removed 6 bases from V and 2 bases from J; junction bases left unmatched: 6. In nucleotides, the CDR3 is TGTGCCAGCAGGGACCCGGGACAGGGGGCCTACGAGCAGTACTTC. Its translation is CASRDPGQGAYEQYF.

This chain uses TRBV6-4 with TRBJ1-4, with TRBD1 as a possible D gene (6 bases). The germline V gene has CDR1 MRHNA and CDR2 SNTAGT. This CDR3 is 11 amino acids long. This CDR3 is CGGQGNEKLFF. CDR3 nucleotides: TGTGGGGGGCAGGGGAACGAAAAACTGTTTTTT.

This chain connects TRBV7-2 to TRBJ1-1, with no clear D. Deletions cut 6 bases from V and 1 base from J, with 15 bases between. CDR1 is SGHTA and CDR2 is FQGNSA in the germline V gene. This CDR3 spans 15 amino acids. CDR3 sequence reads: CASSLLGLGNTEAFF. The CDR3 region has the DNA TGTGCCAGCAGTCTATTAGGCTTGGGGAACACTGAAGCTTTCTTT. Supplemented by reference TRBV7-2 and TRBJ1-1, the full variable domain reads GAGVSQSPSNKVTEKGKDVELRCDPISGHTALYWYRQSLGQGLEFLIYFQGNSAPDKSGLPSDRFSAERTGGSVSTLTIQRTQQEDSAVYLCASSLLGLGNTEAFFGQGTRLTVV.

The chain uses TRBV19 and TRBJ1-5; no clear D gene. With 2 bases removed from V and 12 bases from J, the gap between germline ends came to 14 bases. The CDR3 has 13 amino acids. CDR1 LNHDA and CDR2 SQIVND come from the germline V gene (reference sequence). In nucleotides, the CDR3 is TGTGCCAGTAGTATATCAGGAAATCAGGTCCAGCATTTT. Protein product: CASSISGNQVQHF.

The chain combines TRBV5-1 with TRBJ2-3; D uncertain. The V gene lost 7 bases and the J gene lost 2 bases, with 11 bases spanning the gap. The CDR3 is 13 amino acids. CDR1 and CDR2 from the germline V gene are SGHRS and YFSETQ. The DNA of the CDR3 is TGCGCCAGCCATCTAACAGACACAGATACGCAGTATTTT. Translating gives CASHLTDTDTQYF. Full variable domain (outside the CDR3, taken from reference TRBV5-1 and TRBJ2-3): KAGVTQTPRYLIKTRGQQVTLSCSPISGHRSVSWYQQTPGQGLQFLFEYFSETQRNKGNFPGRFSGRQFSNSRSEMNVSTLELGDSALYLCASHLTDTDTQYFGPGTRLTVL.

CDR3 DNA: TGTGCCACCAGTGACAAACAGGGAGGTAATGGCTACACCTTC. Its protein is CATSDKQGGNGYTF. The chain is built from TRBV24-1 and TRBJ1-2; tentatively, D is TRBD1 (6 bases). Trimming took 4 bases from V and 6 from J, leaving 14 bases between them. This CDR3 spans 14 amino acids. The V gene's germline CDR1 is KGHDR and CDR2 SFDVKD.

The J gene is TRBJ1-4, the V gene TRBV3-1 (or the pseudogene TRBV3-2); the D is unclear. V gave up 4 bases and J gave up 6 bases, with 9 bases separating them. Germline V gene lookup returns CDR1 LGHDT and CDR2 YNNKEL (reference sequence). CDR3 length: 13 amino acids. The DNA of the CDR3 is TGTGCCAGCAGCCCCGAACTTGATGAAAAACTGTTTTTT. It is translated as CASSPELDEKLFF.

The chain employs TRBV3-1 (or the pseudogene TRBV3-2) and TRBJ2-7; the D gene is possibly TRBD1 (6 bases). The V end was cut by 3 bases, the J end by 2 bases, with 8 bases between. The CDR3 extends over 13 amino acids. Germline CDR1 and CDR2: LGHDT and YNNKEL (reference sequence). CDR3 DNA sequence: TGTGCCAGCAGCCAGGGGGCCACCTACGAGCAGTACTTC. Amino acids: CASSQGATYEQYF.

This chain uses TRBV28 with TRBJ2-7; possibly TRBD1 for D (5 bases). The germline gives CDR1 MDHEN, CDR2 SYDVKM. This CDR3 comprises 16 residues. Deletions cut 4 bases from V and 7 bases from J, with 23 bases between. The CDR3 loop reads CASSSKIMTVLWEQYF. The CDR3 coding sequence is TGTGCCAGCAGTTCCAAGATTATGACAGTCCTTTGGGAGCAGTACTTC. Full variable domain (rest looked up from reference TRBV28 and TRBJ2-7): DVKVTQSSRYLVKRTGEKVFLECVQDMDHENMFWYRQDPGLGLRLIYFSYDVKMKEKGDIPEGYSVSREKKERFSLILESASTNQTSMYLCASSSKIMTVLWEQYFGPGTRLTVT.

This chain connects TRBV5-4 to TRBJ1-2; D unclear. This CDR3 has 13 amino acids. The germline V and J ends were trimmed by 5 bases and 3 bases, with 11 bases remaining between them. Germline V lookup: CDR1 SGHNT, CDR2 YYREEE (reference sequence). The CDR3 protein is CASRSQPDYGYTF. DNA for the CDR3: TGTGCCAGCAGATCACAGCCAGACTATGGCTACACCTTC.

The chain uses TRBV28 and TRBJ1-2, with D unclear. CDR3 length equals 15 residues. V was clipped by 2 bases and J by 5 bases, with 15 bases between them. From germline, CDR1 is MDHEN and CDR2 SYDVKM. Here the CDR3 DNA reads TGTGCCAGCAGTTTAGTGGCCAGCTTAGTATATGGCTACACCTTC. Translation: CASSLVASLVYGYTF.

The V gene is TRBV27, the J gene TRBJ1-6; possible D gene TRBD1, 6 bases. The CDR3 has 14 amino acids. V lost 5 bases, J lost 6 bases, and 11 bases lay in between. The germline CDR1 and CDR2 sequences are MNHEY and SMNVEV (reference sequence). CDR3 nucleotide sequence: TGTGCCAGCAGTCCGGGACAAGCTAATTCACCCCTCCACTTT. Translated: CASSPGQANSPLHF.

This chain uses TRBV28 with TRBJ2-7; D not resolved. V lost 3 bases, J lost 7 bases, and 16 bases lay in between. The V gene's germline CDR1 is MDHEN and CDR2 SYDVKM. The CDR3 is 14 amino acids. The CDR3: CASSFGALRLEQYF. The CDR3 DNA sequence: TGTGCCAGCAGTTTTGGAGCCCTCAGGTTAGAGCAGTACTTC.

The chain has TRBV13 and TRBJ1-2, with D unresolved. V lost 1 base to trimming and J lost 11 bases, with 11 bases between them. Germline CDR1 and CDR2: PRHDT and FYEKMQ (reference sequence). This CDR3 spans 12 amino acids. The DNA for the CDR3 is TGTGCCAGCAGCTTAGAGGCGTTGGGATACACCTTC. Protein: CASSLEALGYTF.